The TCR beta chain described here comes from a study of blood T cells in healthy people across ages. Whole-study findings and limits: Diversity estimates from one million T cells were considered underestimates.

A second PCR, run for roughly 7 to 12 cycles, used a sample-barcoded 5' primer plus a J-beta primer mix. Each cDNA molecule received a tag from a template-switch adaptor that had 12 random nucleotides. TCRdb redid the calling of the 5' RACE reads with MiXCR, one entry per CDR3 protein. This table has about 800,000 distinct CDR3 sequences, approximately 25% appearing once. V lost 0 bases and J lost 7, with 10 bases in between. The germline V gene encodes CDR1 LGHNA and CDR2 YSLEER. This CDR3 has 15 residues. A word on this clonotype: Its antigen remains unidentified.

This sample also appeared in a second study, on T cells of mothers and their children. Per that paper: Per child, 2.8 million or so TCR beta CDR3 reads were obtained, against over 9 million per mother. Slightly higher, non-significant overlap characterized related mother-child pairs relative to unrelated pairs.

The genes are TRBV4-3 and TRBJ1-6; no definite D call. The clonotype was recovered from a boy between 5 and 17 years old in good health. The source material was blood. The CDR3 DNA sequence: TGCGCCAGCAGCCAAGAGGGTAGAGCCAATTCACCCCTCCACTTT. This sequence encodes CASSQEGRANSPLHF.